This T cell receptor beta chain derives from a study of blood T cells in healthy people across ages. Study results and caveats: Both naive CD4+ cell counts and diversity were greater in long-lived donors than in aged donors.

The use of a sample-barcoded 5' primer and a J-beta primer mix characterized a second PCR of about 6 to 11 cycles. Tagging of each cDNA molecule was performed by a template-switch adaptor with 12 random nucleotides. Samples each returned at least 2.5 million CDR3-containing paired-end reads. TCRdb reanalysed the 5' RACE reads using MiXCR and keeps one entry per CDR3 protein. The data show about 680,000 distinct CDR3 sequences, with 45% to 50% seen just once and under 35% held by the top ten. There are 13 residues in the CDR3. From germline, CDR1 is DFQATT and CDR2 SNEGSKA (reference sequence). V was cut by 3 bases and J by 2 bases, with 10 bases left in between. As to this clonotype: Its antigen is not known.

The chain uses TRBV20-1 and TRBJ2-5, with unresolved D. The sequencing input was blood. This TCR came from an older woman in good health. The CDR3 nucleotides read TGCAGTGCTAGTGTGCCCAGTCAAGAGACCCAGTACTTC. Protein sequence: CSASVPSQETQYF.